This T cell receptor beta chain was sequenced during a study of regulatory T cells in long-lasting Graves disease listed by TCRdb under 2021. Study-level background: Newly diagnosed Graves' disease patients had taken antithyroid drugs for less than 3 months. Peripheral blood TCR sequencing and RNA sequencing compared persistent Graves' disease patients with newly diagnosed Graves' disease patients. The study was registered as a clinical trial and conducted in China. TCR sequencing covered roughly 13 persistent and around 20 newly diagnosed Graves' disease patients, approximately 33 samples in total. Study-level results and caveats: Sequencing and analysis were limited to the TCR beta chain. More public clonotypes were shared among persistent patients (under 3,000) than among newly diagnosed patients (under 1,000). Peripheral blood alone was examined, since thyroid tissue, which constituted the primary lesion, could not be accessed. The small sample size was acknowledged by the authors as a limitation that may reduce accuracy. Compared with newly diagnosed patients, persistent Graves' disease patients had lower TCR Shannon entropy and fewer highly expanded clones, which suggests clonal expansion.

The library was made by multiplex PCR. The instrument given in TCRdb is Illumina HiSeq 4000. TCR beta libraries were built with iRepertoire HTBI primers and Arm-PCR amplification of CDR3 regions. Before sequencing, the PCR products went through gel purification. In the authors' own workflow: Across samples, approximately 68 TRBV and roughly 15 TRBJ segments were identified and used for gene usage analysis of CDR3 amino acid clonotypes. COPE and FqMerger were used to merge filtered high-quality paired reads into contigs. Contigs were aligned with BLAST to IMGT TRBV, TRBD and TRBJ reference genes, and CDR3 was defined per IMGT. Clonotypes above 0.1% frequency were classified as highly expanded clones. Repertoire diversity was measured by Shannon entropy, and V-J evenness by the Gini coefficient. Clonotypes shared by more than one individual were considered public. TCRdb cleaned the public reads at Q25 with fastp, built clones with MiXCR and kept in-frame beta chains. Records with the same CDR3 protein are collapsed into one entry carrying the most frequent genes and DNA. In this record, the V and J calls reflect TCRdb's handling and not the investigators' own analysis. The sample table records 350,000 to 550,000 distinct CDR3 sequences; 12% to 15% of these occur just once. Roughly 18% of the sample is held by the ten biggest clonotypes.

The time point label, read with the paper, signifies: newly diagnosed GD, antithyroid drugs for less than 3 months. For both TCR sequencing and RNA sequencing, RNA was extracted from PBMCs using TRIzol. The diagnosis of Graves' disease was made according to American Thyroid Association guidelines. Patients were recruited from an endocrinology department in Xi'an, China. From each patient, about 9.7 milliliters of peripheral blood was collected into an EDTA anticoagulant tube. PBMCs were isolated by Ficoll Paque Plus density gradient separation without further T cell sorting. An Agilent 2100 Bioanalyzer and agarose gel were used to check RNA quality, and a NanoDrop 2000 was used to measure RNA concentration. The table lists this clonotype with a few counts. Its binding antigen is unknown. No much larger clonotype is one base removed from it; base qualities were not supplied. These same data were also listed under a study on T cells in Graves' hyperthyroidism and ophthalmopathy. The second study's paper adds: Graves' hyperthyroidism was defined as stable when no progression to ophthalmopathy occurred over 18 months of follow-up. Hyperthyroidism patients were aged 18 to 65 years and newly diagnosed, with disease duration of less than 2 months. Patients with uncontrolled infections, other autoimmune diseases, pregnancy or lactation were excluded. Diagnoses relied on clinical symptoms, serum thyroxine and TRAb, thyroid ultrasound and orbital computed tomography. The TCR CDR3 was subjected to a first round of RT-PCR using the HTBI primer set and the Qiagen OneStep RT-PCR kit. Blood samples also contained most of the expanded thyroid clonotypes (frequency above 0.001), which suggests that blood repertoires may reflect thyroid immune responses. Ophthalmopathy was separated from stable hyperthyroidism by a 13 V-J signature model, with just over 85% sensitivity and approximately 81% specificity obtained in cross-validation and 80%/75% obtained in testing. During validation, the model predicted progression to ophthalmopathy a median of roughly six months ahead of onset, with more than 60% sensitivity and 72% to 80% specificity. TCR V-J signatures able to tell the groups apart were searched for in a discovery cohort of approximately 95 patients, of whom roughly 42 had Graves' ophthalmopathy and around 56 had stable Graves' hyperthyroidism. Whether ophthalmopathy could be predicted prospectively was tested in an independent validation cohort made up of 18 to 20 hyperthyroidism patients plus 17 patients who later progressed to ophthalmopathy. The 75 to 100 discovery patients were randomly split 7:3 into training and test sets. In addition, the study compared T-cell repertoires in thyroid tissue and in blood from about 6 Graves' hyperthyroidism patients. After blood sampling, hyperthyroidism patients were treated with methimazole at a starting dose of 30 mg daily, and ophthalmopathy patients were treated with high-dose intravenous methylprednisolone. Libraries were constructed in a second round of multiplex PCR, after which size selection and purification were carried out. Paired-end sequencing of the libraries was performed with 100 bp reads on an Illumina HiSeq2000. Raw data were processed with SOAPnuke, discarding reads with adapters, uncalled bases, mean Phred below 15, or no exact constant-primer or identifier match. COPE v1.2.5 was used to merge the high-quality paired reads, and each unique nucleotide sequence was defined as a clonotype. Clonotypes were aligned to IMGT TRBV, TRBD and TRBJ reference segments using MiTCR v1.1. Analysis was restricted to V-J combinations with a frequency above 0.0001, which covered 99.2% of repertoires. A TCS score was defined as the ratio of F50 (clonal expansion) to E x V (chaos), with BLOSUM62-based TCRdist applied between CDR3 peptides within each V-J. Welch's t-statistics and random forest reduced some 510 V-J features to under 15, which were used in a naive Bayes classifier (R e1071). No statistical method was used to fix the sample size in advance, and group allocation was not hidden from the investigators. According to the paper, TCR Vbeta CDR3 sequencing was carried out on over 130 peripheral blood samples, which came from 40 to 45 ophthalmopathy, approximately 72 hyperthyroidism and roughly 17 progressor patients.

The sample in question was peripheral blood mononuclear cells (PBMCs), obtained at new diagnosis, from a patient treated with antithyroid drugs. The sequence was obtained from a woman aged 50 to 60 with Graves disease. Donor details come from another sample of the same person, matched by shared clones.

The CDR3 protein: CSVDRETGTDTQYF. The DNA is TGCAGCGTTGACCGGGAGACGGGCACAGATACGCAGTATTTT. This chain joins TRBV29-1 to TRBJ2-3; TRBD2 is perhaps the D gene, given 6 matching bases. The CDR3 runs 14 residues from the cysteine to the phenylalanine. Of all the DNA, just the CDR3 is kept, 42 bases in frame from base 1. A distance of 11 bases separates the germline ends of V and J, which lose 3 bases and 1 base respectively. In the germline V gene, CDR1 corresponds to SQVTM and CDR2 to ANQGSEA.